This TCR beta chain was recovered during a study of shared T cell receptors in the human thymus. The table came from immunoSEQ multiplex PCR; TCRdb's copy has only in-frame clones and leaves some out. Among approximately 490,000 clones listed, approximately 78% were seen once. These same data were also listed under a study on human thymus T cells. That source notes: Unrelated individuals were reported by related research to share highly overlapping thymic repertoires.

Sequencing was done on a sample of thymocytes. This clonotype was obtained from a boy in the first two years of life with a congenital heart defect.

CDR3 amino acids: CASSPWKAGLSYEQYF. CDR3 DNA sequence: TGTGCCAGCAGCCCTTGGAAAGCGGGCCTTTCCTACGAGCAGTACTTC. The chain combines TRBV14 with TRBJ2-7, with D possibly TRBD2 on 6 matching bases. V was trimmed by 4 bases and J by 1 base, leaving 17 bases between them. Germline CDR1 is SGHDN and CDR2 is FVKESK. The CDR3 runs to 16 residues.